Below are 8 T cell receptor beta chains sequenced from a single sample in a study of response to subunit inactivated influenza vaccine. TCRdb ran MiXCR on the RT-PCR reads and lists one entry per CDR3 protein. Seen here are some 540,000 distinct CDR3 sequences, roughly 25% observed once, and the top ten hold about 3%. The sample was also linked to a second study, of T cells expressing NK-cell markers. Turning to that study: cDNA encoding TCR beta was synthesized via 5'RACE template switching incorporating UMIs.

Sequencing was performed on CD4+ T cells sorted from PBMCs, taken roughly 12 days after vaccination. The receptors were sampled from a man aged 45-65 years who received an inactivated influenza vaccine.

The V and J genes are TRBV5-1 and TRBJ2-1, with 9 bases fitting TRBD2. This CDR3 has 16 residues. V trimming: 1 base; J trimming: 1 base; junction bases outside the gene matches: 3. Germline V CDR1 and CDR2: SGHRS, YFSETQ. The CDR3 DNA sequence: TGCGCCAGCAGCTTGCCCCTAGCGGGGTCCTACAATGAGCAGTTCTTC. Translation: CASSLPLAGSYNEQFF.

The CDR3 spells CASSFRGAGRNTGELFF. The CDR3 DNA reads as TGTGCCAGCAGCTTTAGGGGCGCCGGGAGGAACACCGGGGAGCTGTTTTTT. This chain joins TRBV5-6 and TRBJ2-2; possible D gene TRBD2, 6 bases. The germline V and J ends were trimmed by 2 bases and 1 base, with 15 bases remaining between them. The CDR3 spans 17 residues. Germline values: CDR1 SGHDT, CDR2 YYEEEE.

V gene TRBV29-1 combines with J gene TRBJ2-3; the D is unclear. Germline assignment: CDR1 SQVTM and CDR2 ANQGSEA. The CDR3 spans 12 residues. V lost 3 bases to trimming and J lost 4 bases, with 8 bases between them. In DNA form, the CDR3 reads TGCAGCGTTGATGGCAGATCAGATACGCAGTATTTT. As protein: CSVDGRSDTQYF.

CDR3 DNA: TGTGCCAGCAGCTCAGCCCCCGGCGGGGGGTTGAATGAGCAGTTCTTC. This codes for CASSSAPGGGLNEQFF. This chain joins TRBV7-2 and TRBJ2-1; 8 nucleotides agree with TRBD2. CDR1 and CDR2 (germline): SGHTA, FQGNSA. The CDR3 runs to 16 residues. Trimming cost V 4 bases and J 7 bases; bases outside gene matches: 12.

This sequence joins TRBV5-1 and TRBJ2-5, with 7 nucleotides matching TRBD1. CDR1 and CDR2 from the germline V gene are SGHRS and YFSETQ. V lost 2 bases and J lost 5; bases outside the gene matches: 12. This CDR3 region has 16 residues. The CDR3 DNA reads as TGCGCCAGCAGCTTCCTATCGACAGGGTCCGGGGAGACCCAGTACTTC. This translates into CASSFLSTGSGETQYF.

This clonotype was seen more than once but under ten times. J is TRBJ2-1 and V is TRBV18; 13 nucleotides align to TRBD2. In germline, CDR1 is KGHSH, CDR2 LQKENI. V was clipped by 5 bases and J by 13 bases; unmatched bases: 11. The CDR3 contains 15 residues. The CDR3 DNA reads as TGTGCCAGCTCAACGGGGACTAGCGGGATCCAGCCTCAGTTCTTC. Translated: CASSTGTSGIQPQFF.

This chain links TRBV6-2 or TRBV6-3 with TRBJ2-2; possible D gene TRBD1, 5 bases. Trimming stripped 5 bases from V and 6 bases from J, with 16 bases between. The germline CDR1 and CDR2 sequences are MNHEY and SVGEGT. The CDR3 sequence is 15 residues long. The CDR3 DNA sequence: TGTGCCAGCAGTCACCCAAATAGGGGCCCCGGGGAGCTGTTTTTT. It yields the protein CASSHPNRGPGELFF.

V is TRBV6-1 and J is TRBJ1-5, with D uncertain. V was trimmed by 3 bases and J by 0 bases, leaving 6 bases between them. This CDR3 has 14 residues. CDR1 is MNHNS, CDR2 SASEGT, per germline. This CDR3 is CASSDGYSNQPQHF. CDR3 DNA: TGTGCCAGCAGTGACGGATATAGCAATCAGCCCCAGCATTTT.